The 30 T cell receptor beta chains below were found in one sample sequenced in a study of cytomegalovirus exposure and HLA in healthy donors. Sequenced by immunoSEQ multiplex PCR; TCRdb stores in-frame clones only, minus some. The table shows some 190,000 clones, with more than 70% occurring only once. Sequenced input: PBMCs. The receptors come from a woman between 18 and 30 years old in good health and CMV-seronegative.

The chain links TRBV7-9 to TRBJ2-2, with D possibly being TRBD2 (5 bases). V gave up 5 bases and J gave up 4 bases, with 8 bases separating them. Germline CDR1 is SEHNR and CDR2 is FQNEAQ (reference sequence). The CDR3 extends over 13 amino acids. The CDR3 nucleotides are TGTGCCAGCAGCCCCAGCGGCACCGGGGAGCTGTTTTTT. Its protein product is CASSPSGTGELFF.

J is TRBJ1-2 and V is TRBV2, with 7 bases fitting TRBD1. The CDR3 loop spans 13 amino acids. CDR1 and CDR2 from the germline V gene are SNHLY and FYNNEI. V shed 4 bases and J 7 bases; nucleotides not matched to a gene: 6. CDR3 sequence (DNA): TGTGCCAGCAGTGTAAAGGGGGCGAGTGGCTACACCTTC. Translated, it gives CASSVKGASGYTF.

J is TRBJ1-1 and V is TRBV30; D call uncertain. Germline V CDR1 and CDR2: GTSNPN, SVGIG (reference sequence). Trimming cost V 0 bases and J 5 bases, with 13 bases left between them. The CDR3 has 14 amino acids. The CDR3 sequence is CAWSVGRGGTEAFF. CDR3 DNA sequence: TGTGCCTGGAGTGTAGGACGGGGTGGGACTGAAGCTTTCTTT.

The rearrangement links TRBV5-4 to TRBJ2-1, with D hard to call. V was clipped by 0 bases and J by 5 bases, with 9 bases between them. The germline V gene has CDR1 SGHNT and CDR2 YYREEE (reference sequence). The CDR3 runs to 14 residues. The CDR3 is CASSLEYLNNEQFF. For the CDR3, the DNA is TGTGCCAGCAGCTTGGAATACCTAAACAATGAGCAGTTCTTC.

This sequence joins TRBV12-5 and TRBJ1-1; the match to TRBD1 covers 8 bases. CDR1 and CDR2 from the germline V gene are LGHNT and FRNRAP. This CDR3 has 12 amino acids. V lost 3 bases and J lost 10; bases outside the gene matches: 4. DNA for the CDR3: TGTGCTAGTGGTTTATGGACAGGGAGAGCTTTCTTT. Protein sequence: CASGLWTGRAFF.

The rearrangement joins TRBV18 to TRBJ1-1, with D perhaps TRBD1 (6 bases). The length of the CDR3 is 14 residues. V was cut by 2 bases and J by 4 bases, with 11 bases left in between. In germline, CDR1 is KGHSH, CDR2 LQKENI. CDR3 loop: CASSPKGEGTEAFF. As DNA, the CDR3 is TGTGCCAGCTCACCAAAGGGGGAGGGCACTGAAGCTTTCTTT.

The rearrangement joins TRBV7-3 to TRBJ2-2; D call uncertain. This CDR3 is 13 amino acids long. V was pared by 3 bases and J by 4 bases, with 6 bases between. Germline CDR1 is SGHTA and CDR2 is FQGTGA. CDR3 sequence (DNA): TGTGCCAGCAGCTTGGCGGCCACCGGGGAGCTGTTTTTT. Translated: CASSLAATGELFF.

The rearrangement uses TRBV6-5 and TRBJ1-1; tentatively, D is TRBD1 (6 bases). V dropped 8 bases and J dropped 9 bases, with 19 bases sitting between them. The germline CDR1 and CDR2 sequences are MNHEY and SVGAGI. CDR3 length equals 13 residues. CDR3 DNA sequence: TGTGCCAGCGGCCGTCAGGGAGGGGGACAAGCTTTCTTT. It codes for CASGRQGGGQAFF.

The rearrangement uses TRBV10-1 and TRBJ2-2, with D possibly being TRBD2 (5 bases). CDR1 is WNHNN and CDR2 is SYGVQD in the germline V gene (reference sequence). The V end was cut by 6 bases, the J end by 3 bases, with 5 bases between. There are 12 residues in the CDR3. DNA for the CDR3: TGCGCCAGCAGGAGGGACACCGGGGAGCTGTTTTTT. Translated: CASRRDTGELFF.

The chain joins TRBV6-6 to TRBJ1-6, with 9 bases identical to TRBD1. Unmatched junction bases numbered 8, after V lost 5 bases and J lost 9 bases. Germline V gives CDR1 MNHNY, CDR2 SVGAGI (reference sequence). CDR3 length: 15 amino acids. DNA of the CDR3: TGTGCCAGCAGTCCGATCGACAGGGGGGCTTCACCCCTCCACTTT. Encoded protein: CASSPIDRGASPLHF.

The gene calls are TRBV30 and TRBJ2-3, with 11 bases identical to TRBD2. Germline loops: CDR1 GTSNPN, CDR2 SVGIG (reference sequence). With V trimmed by 2 bases and J by 3 bases, 4 bases remained unmatched. The CDR3 consists of 15 residues. The chain's CDR3 is CAWSSPSGRTDTQYF. As DNA, the CDR3 is TGTGCCTGGAGTTCCCCTAGCGGGAGGACAGATACGCAGTATTTT. Based on the CDR3 plus reference TRBV30 and TRBJ2-3, the full variable domain is SQTIHQWPATLVQPVGSPLSLECTVEGTSNPNLYWYRQAAGRGLQLLFYSVGIGQISSEVPQNLSASRPQDRQFILSSKKLLLSDSGFYLCAWSSPSGRTDTQYFGPGTRLTVL.

This clone was seen a few times. This chain uses TRBV7-3 with TRBJ2-2; tentatively, D is TRBD1 (6 bases). The germline V gene has CDR1 SGHTA and CDR2 FQGTGA. This CDR3 has 17 residues. With 4 bases removed from V and 5 bases from J, the gap between germline ends came to 20 bases. CDR3 loop: CASSSTPTGWGTGELFF. The CDR3 bases are TGTGCCAGCAGCTCGACCCCCACAGGGTGGGGAACCGGGGAGCTGTTTTTT.

The J gene is TRBJ1-3, the V gene TRBV18, with D possibly TRBD1 on 5 matching bases. The CDR3 loop spans 17 amino acids. V was clipped by 4 bases and J by 0 bases, with 16 bases between them. Germline CDR1 KGHSH, CDR2 LQKENI. The CDR3 protein is CASSQGLLVVSGNTIYF. CDR3 in DNA: TGTGCCAGCTCACAGGGACTCCTAGTGGTCTCTGGAAACACCATATATTTT.

This chain joins TRBV9 and TRBJ1-1; D is perhaps TRBD1 (6 bases). The CDR3 is 15 residues long. From germline, CDR1 is SGDLS and CDR2 YYNGEE. Trimming removed 4 bases from V and 0 bases from J, with 13 bases in between. The CDR3 coding sequence is TGTGCCAGCAGCACCATTGACAGGTTGAACACTGAAGCTTTCTTT. Its protein product is CASSTIDRLNTEAFF. Combining the CDR3 with reference TRBV9 and TRBJ1-1 gives the whole variable domain DSGVTQTPKHLITATGQRVTLRCSPRSGDLSVYWYQQSLDQGLQFLIQYYNGEERAKGNILERFSAQQFPDLHSELNLSSLELGDSALYFCASSTIDRLNTEAFFGQGTRLTVV.

J is TRBJ1-1 and V is TRBV30, with D possibly TRBD1 on 5 matching bases. CDR3 size: 13 residues. V was shortened by 3 bases and J by 0 bases, with 8 bases between the two germline ends. Per the germline V gene, CDR1 is GTSNPN and CDR2 is SVGIG (reference sequence). The CDR3 DNA is TGTGCCTGGAGCGCGACAGTGAACACTGAAGCTTTCTTT. It translates to CAWSATVNTEAFF.

The chain couples TRBV5-1 to TRBJ2-2; the match to TRBD2 covers 8 bases. The junction had 8 bases not matched to a gene; V was cut back by 0 bases and J by 1 base. There are 18 residues in the CDR3. The germline gives CDR1 SGHRS, CDR2 YFSETQ. CDR3 DNA sequence: TGCGCCAGCAGCTTGGTGGGGCATAGCGGGATGAACACCGGGGAGCTGTTTTTT. Protein product: CASSLVGHSGMNTGELFF.

The V call is TRBV5-4, the J call TRBJ1-1; TRBD1 might be the D (5 bases). The V gene lost 4 bases and the J gene lost 0 bases, with 13 bases spanning the gap. The CDR3 spans 15 residues. Germline V gene sequence: CDR1 SGHNT, CDR2 YYREEE (reference sequence). The CDR3 sequence is CASSPPGALNTEAFF. Here the CDR3 DNA reads TGTGCCAGCAGCCCCCCTGGGGCTTTGAACACTGAAGCTTTCTTT. Together with reference TRBV5-4 and TRBJ1-1, the CDR3 gives the full variable domain: ETGVTQSPTHLIKTRGQQVTLRCSSQSGHNTVSWYQQALGQGPQFIFQYYREEENGRGNFPPRFSGLQFPNYSSELNVNALELDDSALYLCASSPPGALNTEAFFGQGTRLTVV.

The chain uses TRBV15 and TRBJ1-2; 8 bases are shared with TRBD1. Unmatched junction bases numbered 14, after V lost 0 bases and J lost 8 bases. The CDR3 totals 17 residues. Per germline, CDR1 LNHNV and CDR2 YYDKDF (reference sequence). CDR3: CATSRDSLRVRGPGYTF. CDR3 in DNA: TGTGCCACCAGCAGAGATTCTCTCAGGGTCAGGGGGCCCGGCTACACCTTC.

The J gene is TRBJ1-1, the V gene TRBV7-9; D ambiguous. In germline, CDR1 is SEHNR, CDR2 FQNEAQ (reference sequence). The CDR3 has 13 amino acids. Trimming took off 0 bases at V and 2 bases at J, with 4 bases between the two ends. CDR3 in amino acids: CASSLALNTEAFF. Written as DNA, the CDR3 is TGTGCCAGCAGCTTAGCGCTAAACACTGAAGCTTTCTTT.

CDR3 amino acids: CASSDLGLAEETQYF. CDR3 sequence (DNA): TGTGCCAGTAGCGATCTGGGACTAGCGGAAGAGACCCAGTACTTC. The chain uses TRBV19 and TRBJ2-5; 11 positions agree with TRBD2. Trimming took 6 bases from V and 3 from J; bases not matched to a gene: 6. Germline V gene sequence: CDR1 LNHDA, CDR2 SQIVND (reference sequence). The CDR3 extends over 15 amino acids.

J is TRBJ2-4 and V is TRBV19; D is perhaps TRBD1 (5 bases). The CDR3 is 13 residues long. V was cut by 5 bases and J by 0 bases, with 5 bases left in between. In germline, CDR1 is LNHDA, CDR2 SQIVND (reference sequence). CDR3 sequence (DNA): TGTGCCAGTAGTGACAGAGCCAAAAACATTCAGTACTTC. Translation gives CASSDRAKNIQYF.

The rearrangement uses TRBV29-1 and TRBJ1-1; maybe TRBD1 (5 bases). Germline V gene data show CDR1 as SQVTM and CDR2 as ANQGSEA. This CDR3 comprises 13 residues. DNA for the CDR3: TGCATCGGGGGAGGGCTGACGAACACTGAAGCTTTCTTT. It encodes CIGGGLTNTEAFF.

The V call is TRBV10-2, the J call TRBJ1-6; the match to TRBD1 covers 7 bases. Looked up from germline, CDR1 is WSHSY and CDR2 is SAAADI. CDR3 length equals 15 residues. V was pared by 6 bases and J by 9 bases, with 11 bases of the junction left unmatched. In DNA form, the CDR3 reads TGCGCCAGCAGGGGAAGGACAGGCGGGGTTTCACCCCTCCACTTT. It yields the protein CASRGRTGGVSPLHF.

The chain is built from TRBV7-6 and TRBJ2-7; 9 bases match TRBD1. Germline V gives CDR1 SGHVS, CDR2 FNYEAQ. The CDR3 contains 16 residues. V lost 5 bases, J lost 3 bases, and 11 bases stayed unmatched. CDR3 coding DNA: TGTGCCAGCAGCCGTTCCCGGGACAGGGTTGACTACGAGCAGTACTTC. Translated: CASSRSRDRVDYEQYF. Drawing the rest from reference TRBV7-6 and TRBJ2-7, the complete variable domain is GAGVSQSPRYKVTKRGQDVALRCDPISGHVSLYWYRQALGQGPEFLTYFNYEAQQDKSGLPNDRFSAERPEGSISTLTIQRTEQRDSAMYRCASSRSRDRVDYEQYFGPGTRLTVT.

The chain uses TRBV5-4 and TRBJ1-6, with D possibly TRBD1 on 6 matching bases. The germline gives CDR1 SGHNT, CDR2 YYREEE (reference sequence). V gave up 5 bases and J gave up 9 bases, with 18 bases separating them. CDR3 size: 15 residues. CDR3 in amino acids: CASRPSGDLGSPLHF. CDR3 nucleotides: TGTGCCAGCAGACCATCAGGGGACCTCGGTTCACCCCTCCACTTT.

This clone turned up a few times. V and J are TRBV4-1 and TRBJ2-1; D may be TRBD2 (5 bases). The germline gives CDR1 MGHRA, CDR2 YSYEKL. The CDR3 has 14 residues. V lost 4 bases and J lost 8, with 15 bases in between. CDR3 sequence reads: CASSRETRADEQFF. CDR3 nucleotides: TGCGCCAGCAGCCGAGAGACGAGGGCTGATGAGCAGTTCTTC.

The genes are TRBV9 and TRBJ2-7; 7 bases line up with TRBD1. V gave up 3 bases and J gave up 3 bases; unmatched junction bases: 6. CDR1 is SGDLS, CDR2 YYNGEE, per germline. The CDR3 has 14 residues. CDR3 DNA sequence: TGTGCCAGCAGCGAACGGGACAGATTCTACGAGCAGTACTTC. Its translation: CASSERDRFYEQYF.

DNA of the CDR3: TGTGCCAGCAGTCGACAGATTAATTACGAGCAGTACTTC. Protein product: CASSRQINYEQYF. The V call is TRBV6-6, the J call TRBJ2-7, with D maybe TRBD1 (5 bases). The CDR3 spans 13 residues. Germline assignment: CDR1 MNHNY and CDR2 SVGAGI (reference sequence). V was trimmed by 5 bases and J by 4 bases, leaving 12 bases between them.

V gene TRBV15 combines with J gene TRBJ1-5; D unresolved. The germline V gene has CDR1 LNHNV and CDR2 YYDKDF (reference sequence). The CDR3 consists of 16 residues. V was clipped by 1 base and J by 0 bases, with 10 bases between them. The CDR3 DNA reads TGTGCCACCAGCAGAGGCGGGGAGGATAGCAATCAGCCCCAGCATTTT. It specifies CATSRGGEDSNQPQHF.

Here the CDR3 DNA reads TGTGCCAGCAGCGTAGCCTTTTCAGCGGGACTAGCGGGAGGTCAAGAGACCCAGTACTTC. It codes for CASSVAFSAGLAGGQETQYF. The chain carries TRBV9 and TRBJ2-5; TRBD2 matches at 15 bases. Germline-derived CDR1 and CDR2 are SGDLS and YYNGEE. The CDR3 loop spans 20 amino acids. The trim removed 0 bases at V and 2 bases at J, leaving 11 bases unmatched.